One sample yielded the 20 T cell receptor beta chains listed below, sequenced in a study of OX40 agonist ivuxolimab in advanced cancers. Profiled with immunoSEQ multiplex PCR; TCRdb holds only in-frame clones, not every one. The sample has approximately 68,000 clones, almost 90% seen once. Sample: CD4+ or CD8+ T cells sorted from blood, taken in a trial of the OX40 agonist ivuxolimab. All receptors derive from an adult with an advanced solid tumor such as melanoma, head and neck, liver or kidney cancer.

The chain has TRBV6-5 and TRBJ1-1, with D tentatively TRBD1 (6 bases). The CDR3 extends over 14 amino acids. Between the trimmed V and J ends, which lost 6 bases and 7 bases, there was a span of 18 bases. Germline loops: CDR1 MNHEY, CDR2 SVGAGI. In nucleotides, the CDR3 is TGTGCCAGCAGGCAACAGGGCGGAGGGGGTGAAGCTTTCTTT. The encoded protein is CASRQQGGGGEAFF.

The V gene is TRBV10-3, the J gene TRBJ1-2; 7 nucleotides align to TRBD1. V lost 2 bases and J lost 4; bases outside the gene matches: 10. This CDR3 is built from 16 residues. The germline V gene has CDR1 ENHRY and CDR2 SYGVKD. The CDR3: CAISETSRGGIYGYTF. DNA of the CDR3: TGTGCCATCAGTGAGACTTCCAGGGGGGGGATCTATGGCTACACCTTC.

The rearrangement uses TRBV9 and TRBJ1-2; D perhaps matches TRBD1 (5 bases). V gave up 3 bases and J gave up 8 bases, with 20 bases separating them. CDR1 and CDR2 from the germline V gene are SGDLS and YYNGEE. This CDR3 is built from 15 residues. The CDR3 region is CASSAITPWRGGYTF. The CDR3 region has the DNA TGTGCCAGCAGCGCTATCACCCCCTGGAGGGGAGGCTACACCTTC.

The rearrangement links TRBV5-6 to TRBJ2-5; no definite D call. Trimming removed 1 base at V and 5 bases at J, with 3 bases between. The germline CDR1 and CDR2 sequences are SGHDT and YYEEEE. The CDR3 covers 11 residues. The CDR3 bases are TGTGCCAGCAGCTTGAGGGAGACCCAGTACTTC. Its protein product is CASSLRETQYF.

The V and J genes are TRBV28 and TRBJ2-6, with 8 bases matching TRBD1. V lost 5 bases to trimming and J lost 4 bases; unmatched junction nucleotides: 16. The germline V gene encodes CDR1 MDHEN and CDR2 SYDVKM. This CDR3 contains 19 residues. The CDR3 region has the DNA TGTGCCAGCAGTCCCTATCTGGGCAGGGGGCGCGGAGGGGCCAACGTCCTGACTTTC. Translation: CASSPYLGRGRGGANVLTF. The variable domain in full, completed from reference TRBV28 and TRBJ2-6, reads DVKVTQSSRYLVKRTGEKVFLECVQDMDHENMFWYRQDPGLGLRLIYFSYDVKMKEKGDIPEGYSVSREKKERFSLILESASTNQTSMYLCASSPYLGRGRGGANVLTFGAGSRLTVL.

The chain joins TRBV6-4 to TRBJ2-2; D remains unclear. Germline-derived CDR1 and CDR2 are MRHNA and SNTAGT. The V end lost 2 bases, the J end lost 4 bases, and 11 bases lay between the germline ends. The CDR3 totals 15 residues. The CDR3 region is CASSDPQLGTGELFF. CDR3 bases: TGTGCCAGCAGTGACCCCCAGCTGGGCACCGGGGAGCTGTTTTTT.

The chain links TRBV10-2 to TRBJ2-5; D is possibly TRBD1 (6 bases). CDR3 length equals 14 residues. V was cut by 7 bases and J by 2 bases, with 14 bases left in between. Per the germline V gene, CDR1 is WSHSY and CDR2 is SAAADI. CDR3 sequence reads: CASKADRRQETQYF. The CDR3 bases are TGCGCCAGCAAGGCGGACAGACGACAAGAGACCCAGTACTTC.

This clone occurred once. In DNA, the CDR3 is TGTGCCAGTTCAACCGGGACTAGCGGGAGGTCCTACGAGCAGTACTTC. This codes for CASSTGTSGRSYEQYF. The rearrangement links TRBV19 to TRBJ2-7; TRBD2 matches at 15 bases. The J segment lost 1 base and the V segment lost 8 bases, leaving 6 bases of the junction unmatched. This CDR3 is 16 amino acids long. Germline V gene data show CDR1 as LNHDA and CDR2 as SQIVND (reference sequence).

This clone has just one count. The chain carries TRBV28 and TRBJ2-7; 11 bases line up with TRBD1. Germline CDR1 reads MDHEN; CDR2 reads SYDVKM. The V gene end was trimmed by 7 bases and the J gene end by 3 bases; junction bases not matched to a gene: 8. The length of the CDR3 is 15 residues. The CDR3 nucleotides read TGTGCCAGCAAACCCCAAGGGACAGGGGGCTACGAGCAGTACTTC. This translates into CASKPQGTGGYEQYF.

This chain connects TRBV5-4 to TRBJ1-2; 8 nucleotides line up with TRBD1. V was clipped by 4 bases and J by 4 bases; unmatched bases: 9. Germline loops: CDR1 SGHNT, CDR2 YYREEE (reference sequence). This CDR3 is 15 amino acids long. In nucleotides, the CDR3 is TGTGCCAGCAGCCCCCAGGGGGCAAGGGTCTATGGCTACACCTTC. The encoded protein is CASSPQGARVYGYTF.

This chain connects TRBV29-1 to TRBJ2-7; D is perhaps TRBD2 (7 bases). CDR3 size: 13 residues. V gave up 7 bases and J gave up 2 bases, with 15 bases separating them. Germline CDR1 and CDR2: SQVTM and ANQGSEA. This CDR3 is CSASTGRAYEQYF. The DNA of the CDR3 is TGCAGCGCTTCCACAGGGAGGGCCTACGAGCAGTACTTC.

Details on this clone: Distinct nucleotide sequences in the sample also encode this CDR3. This chain uses TRBV19 with TRBJ1-5; 8 nucleotides align to TRBD1. Per germline, CDR1 LNHDA and CDR2 SQIVND (reference sequence). V shed 5 bases, J shed 6 bases, and the junction held 6 bases outside the gene matches. The CDR3 has 14 residues. As DNA, the CDR3 is TGTGCCAGTAGTGGGGCAGGGGGCAGTCAGCCCCAGCATTTT. This codes for CASSGAGGSQPQHF.

V usage is TRBV12-5 and J usage is TRBJ2-7, with 12 bases identical to TRBD2. CDR1 is LGHNT and CDR2 is FRNRAP in the germline V gene. The V segment lost 0 bases and the J segment 3 bases; nucleotides outside the gene matches: 15. The CDR3 totals 20 residues. DNA for the CDR3: TGTGCTAGTGGTTTGGTTCTCAGCGGACTAGCGGGAAAGGGGAGCTACGAGCAGTACTTC. Its protein product is CASGLVLSGLAGKGSYEQYF.

This sequence joins TRBV7-2 and TRBJ2-2; the D gene is possibly TRBD2 (5 bases). This CDR3 has 14 amino acids. V lost 5 bases and J lost 7, with 14 bases in between. CDR1 is SGHTA, CDR2 FQGNSA, per germline. CDR3 DNA: TGTGCCAGCAGCCCAGAGGGTTACAGCGGGGAGCTGTTTTTT. This translates into CASSPEGYSGELFF.

The chain has TRBV10-2 and TRBJ1-5; D gene unclear. The CDR3 length is 15 residues. The germline V and J ends were trimmed by 0 bases and 0 bases, with 6 bases remaining between them. Per the germline V gene, CDR1 is WSHSY and CDR2 is SAAADI. The chain's CDR3 is CASSESRYSNQPQHF. Here the CDR3 DNA reads TGCGCCAGCAGTGAGTCTCGGTATAGCAATCAGCCCCAGCATTTT.

This clone occurred once. The rearrangement joins TRBV5-1 to TRBJ2-2; no clear D. The V and J ends lost 0 bases and 1 base respectively, with 4 bases between them. Germline-derived CDR1 and CDR2 are SGHRS and YFSETQ. The CDR3 runs to 14 residues. The chain's CDR3 is CASSLGENTGELFF. The CDR3 nucleotides read TGCGCCAGCAGCTTGGGGGAGAACACCGGGGAGCTGTTTTTT.

The chain carries TRBV7-9 and TRBJ2-2; 10 bases fit TRBD2. With V trimmed by 7 bases and J by 0 bases, 8 bases remained unmatched. Germline V lookup: CDR1 SEHNR, CDR2 FQNEAQ (reference sequence). The CDR3 is 17 amino acids. CDR3 loop: CASTQGLAAANTGELFF. CDR3 in DNA: TGTGCCAGCACCCAAGGACTAGCGGCGGCGAACACCGGGGAGCTGTTTTTT. Combining the CDR3 with reference TRBV7-9 and TRBJ2-2 gives the whole variable domain DTGVSQNPRHKITKRGQNVTFRCDPISEHNRLYWYRQTLGQGPEFLTYFQNEAQLEKSRLLSDRFSAERPKGSFSTLEIQRTEQGDSAMYLCASTQGLAAANTGELFFGEGSRLTVL.

The chain has TRBV18 and TRBJ2-4, with 9 bases aligning to TRBD1. The V and J ends lost 3 bases and 6 bases, in that order; junction bases with no gene match: 12. Germline V gene data show CDR1 as KGHSH and CDR2 as LQKENI. The CDR3 totals 17 residues. CDR3 loop: CASSPMRSWDRVNIQYF. The CDR3 coding sequence is TGTGCCAGCTCACCCATGCGTTCTTGGGACAGGGTAAACATTCAGTACTTC.

Only a few counts were recorded for this clone. This chain connects TRBV21-1 to TRBJ1-4. TRBV21-1 is a pseudogene. The CDR3 totals 14 residues. The CDR3, as DNA: TGTGCCAGCAACCAGGACGGTCCGAATGAAAAACTGTTTTTT. It yields the protein CASNQDGPNEKLFF.

The chain joins TRBV30 to TRBJ1-2, with 8 bases fitting TRBD1. V dropped 3 bases and J dropped 8; count of bases not matched to a gene: 8. CDR1 is GTSNPN and CDR2 is SVGIG in the germline V gene (reference sequence). The CDR3 runs to 13 residues. The CDR3 here is CAWRDRASSGYTF. The CDR3 DNA reads as TGTGCCTGGAGGGACAGGGCCTCGAGCGGCTACACCTTC.